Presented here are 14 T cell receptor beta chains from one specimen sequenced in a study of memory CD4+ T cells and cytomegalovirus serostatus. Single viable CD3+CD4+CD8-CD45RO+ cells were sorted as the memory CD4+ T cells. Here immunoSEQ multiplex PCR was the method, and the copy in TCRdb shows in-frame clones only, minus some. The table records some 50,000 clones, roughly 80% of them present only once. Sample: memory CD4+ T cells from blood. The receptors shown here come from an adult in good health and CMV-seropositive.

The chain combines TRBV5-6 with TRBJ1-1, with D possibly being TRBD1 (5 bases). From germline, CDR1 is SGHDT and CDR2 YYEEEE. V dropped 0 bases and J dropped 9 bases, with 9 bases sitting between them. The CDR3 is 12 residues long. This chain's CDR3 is CASSLGGLQAFF. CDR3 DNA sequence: TGTGCCAGCAGCTTGGGGGGACTTCAAGCTTTCTTT.

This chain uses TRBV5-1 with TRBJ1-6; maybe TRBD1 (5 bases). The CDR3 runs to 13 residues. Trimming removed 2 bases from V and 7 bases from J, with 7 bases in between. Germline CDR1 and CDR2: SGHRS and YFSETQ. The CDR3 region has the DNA TGCGCCAGCAGCTTACAGGAAAATTCACCCCTCCACTTT. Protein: CASSLQENSPLHF.

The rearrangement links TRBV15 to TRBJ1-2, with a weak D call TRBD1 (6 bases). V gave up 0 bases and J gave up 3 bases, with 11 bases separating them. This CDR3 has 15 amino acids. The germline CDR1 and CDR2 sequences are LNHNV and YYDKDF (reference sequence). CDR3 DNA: TGTGCCACCAGCAGAGATACAGGGCGGGACTATGGCTACACCTTC. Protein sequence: CATSRDTGRDYGYTF.

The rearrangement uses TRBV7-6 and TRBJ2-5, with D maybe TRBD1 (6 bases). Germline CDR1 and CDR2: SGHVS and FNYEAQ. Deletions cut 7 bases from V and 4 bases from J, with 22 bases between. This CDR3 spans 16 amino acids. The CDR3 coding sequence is TGTGCCAGCACTGAACAGGGATCGCCGTCAGGAGAGACCCAGTACTTC. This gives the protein CASTEQGSPSGETQYF.

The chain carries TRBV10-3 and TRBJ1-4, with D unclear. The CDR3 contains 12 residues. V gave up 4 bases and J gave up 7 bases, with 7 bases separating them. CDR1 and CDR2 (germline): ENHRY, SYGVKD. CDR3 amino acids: CAISAGPEKLFF. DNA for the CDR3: TGTGCCATCAGTGCTGGGCCTGAAAAACTGTTTTTT.

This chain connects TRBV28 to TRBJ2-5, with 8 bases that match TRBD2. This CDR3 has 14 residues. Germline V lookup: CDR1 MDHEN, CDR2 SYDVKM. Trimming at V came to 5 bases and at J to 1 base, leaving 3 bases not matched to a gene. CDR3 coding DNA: TGTGCCAGCAGTCCTGCGGGGGGCCAAGAGACCCAGTACTTC. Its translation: CASSPAGGQETQYF.

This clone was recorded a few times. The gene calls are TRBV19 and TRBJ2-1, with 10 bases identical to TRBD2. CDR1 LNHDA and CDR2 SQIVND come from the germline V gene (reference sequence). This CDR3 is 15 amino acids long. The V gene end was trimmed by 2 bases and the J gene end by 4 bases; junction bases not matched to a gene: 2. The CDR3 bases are TGTGCCAGTAGTATACGTAGCGGGGGGTACAATGAGCAGTTCTTC. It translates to CASSIRSGGYNEQFF.

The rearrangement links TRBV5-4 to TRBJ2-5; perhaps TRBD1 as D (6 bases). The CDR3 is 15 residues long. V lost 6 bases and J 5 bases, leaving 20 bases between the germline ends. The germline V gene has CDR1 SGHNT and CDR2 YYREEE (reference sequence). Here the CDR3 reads CASMTGGVRSETQYF. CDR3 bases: TGTGCCAGCATGACAGGCGGAGTGAGATCGGAGACCCAGTACTTC.

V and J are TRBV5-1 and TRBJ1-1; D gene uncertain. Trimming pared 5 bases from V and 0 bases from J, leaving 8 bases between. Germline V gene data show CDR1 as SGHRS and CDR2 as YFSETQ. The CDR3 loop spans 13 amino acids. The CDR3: CASRGDLNTEAFF. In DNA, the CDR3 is TGCGCCAGCAGGGGAGATTTGAACACTGAAGCTTTCTTT. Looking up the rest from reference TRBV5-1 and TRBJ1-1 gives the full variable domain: KAGVTQTPRYLIKTRGQQVTLSCSPISGHRSVSWYQQTPGQGLQFLFEYFSETQRNKGNFPGRFSGRQFSNSRSEMNVSTLELGDSALYLCASRGDLNTEAFFGQGTRLTVV.

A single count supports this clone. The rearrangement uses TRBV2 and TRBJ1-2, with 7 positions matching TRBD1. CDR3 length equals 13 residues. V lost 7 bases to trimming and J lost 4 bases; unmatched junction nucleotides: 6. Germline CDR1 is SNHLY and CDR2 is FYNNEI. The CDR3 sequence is CASNSDRAYGYTF. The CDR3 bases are TGTGCCAGCAATTCTGACAGGGCCTATGGCTACACCTTC.

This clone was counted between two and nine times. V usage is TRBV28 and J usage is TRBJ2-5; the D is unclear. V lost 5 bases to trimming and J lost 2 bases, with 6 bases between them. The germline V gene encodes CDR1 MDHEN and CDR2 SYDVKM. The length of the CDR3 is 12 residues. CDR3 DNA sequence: TGTGCCAGCAGTCCCGAGCAAGAGACCCAGTACTTC. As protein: CASSPEQETQYF.

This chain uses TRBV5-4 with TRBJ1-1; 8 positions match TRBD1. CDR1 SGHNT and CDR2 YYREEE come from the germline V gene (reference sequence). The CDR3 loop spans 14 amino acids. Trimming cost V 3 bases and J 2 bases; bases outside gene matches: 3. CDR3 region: CASSSDRGNTEAFF. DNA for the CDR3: TGTGCCAGCAGCTCAGACAGGGGAAACACTGAAGCTTTCTTT.

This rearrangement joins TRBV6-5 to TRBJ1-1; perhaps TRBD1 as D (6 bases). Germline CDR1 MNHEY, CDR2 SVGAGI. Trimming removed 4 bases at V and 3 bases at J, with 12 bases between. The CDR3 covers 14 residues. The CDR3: CASSSRGGDTEAFF. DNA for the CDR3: TGTGCCAGCAGTTCCCGTGGGGGCGACACTGAAGCTTTCTTT.

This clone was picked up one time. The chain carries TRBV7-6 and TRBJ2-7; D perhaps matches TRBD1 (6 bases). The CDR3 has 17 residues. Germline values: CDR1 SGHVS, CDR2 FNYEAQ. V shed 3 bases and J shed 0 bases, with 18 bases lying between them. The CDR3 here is CASSFEGHPGSSYEQYF. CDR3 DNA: TGTGCCAGCAGCTTCGAGGGACACCCGGGGAGCTCCTACGAGCAGTACTTC.